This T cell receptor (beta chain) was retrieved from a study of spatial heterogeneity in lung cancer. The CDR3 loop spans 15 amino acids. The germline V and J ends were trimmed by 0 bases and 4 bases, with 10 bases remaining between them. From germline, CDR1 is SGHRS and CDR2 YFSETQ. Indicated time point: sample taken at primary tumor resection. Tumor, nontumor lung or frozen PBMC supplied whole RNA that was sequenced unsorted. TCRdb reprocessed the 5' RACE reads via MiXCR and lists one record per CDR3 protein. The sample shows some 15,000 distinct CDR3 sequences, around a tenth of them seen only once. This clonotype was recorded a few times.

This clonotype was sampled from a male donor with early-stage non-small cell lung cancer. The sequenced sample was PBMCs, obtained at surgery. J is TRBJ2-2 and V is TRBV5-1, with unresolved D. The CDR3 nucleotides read TGCGCCAGCAGCTTGGGATCTGAGAGCACCGGGGAGCTGTTTTTT. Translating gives CASSLGSESTGELFF.